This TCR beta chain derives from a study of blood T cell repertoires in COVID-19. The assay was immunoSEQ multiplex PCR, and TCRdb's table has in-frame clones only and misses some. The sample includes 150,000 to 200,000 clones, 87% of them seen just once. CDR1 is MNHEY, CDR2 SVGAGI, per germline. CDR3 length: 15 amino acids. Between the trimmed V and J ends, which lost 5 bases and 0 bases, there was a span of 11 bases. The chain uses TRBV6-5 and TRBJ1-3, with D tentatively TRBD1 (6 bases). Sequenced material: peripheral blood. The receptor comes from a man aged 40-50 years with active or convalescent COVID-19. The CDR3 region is CASSPRTASGNTIYF. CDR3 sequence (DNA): TGTGCCAGCAGTCCTCGGACAGCCTCTGGAAACACCATATATTTT.